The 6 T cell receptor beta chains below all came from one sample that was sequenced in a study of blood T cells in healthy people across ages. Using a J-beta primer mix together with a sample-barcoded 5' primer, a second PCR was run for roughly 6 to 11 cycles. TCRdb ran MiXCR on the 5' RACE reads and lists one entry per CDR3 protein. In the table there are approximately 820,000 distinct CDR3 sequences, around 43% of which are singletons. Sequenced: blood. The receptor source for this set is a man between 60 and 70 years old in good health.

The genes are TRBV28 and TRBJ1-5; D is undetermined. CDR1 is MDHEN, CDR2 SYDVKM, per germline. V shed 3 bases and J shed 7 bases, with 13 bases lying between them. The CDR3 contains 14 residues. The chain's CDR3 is CASSFTLGRQPQHF. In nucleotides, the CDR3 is TGTGCCAGCAGTTTTACCCTCGGAAGGCAGCCCCAGCATTTT.

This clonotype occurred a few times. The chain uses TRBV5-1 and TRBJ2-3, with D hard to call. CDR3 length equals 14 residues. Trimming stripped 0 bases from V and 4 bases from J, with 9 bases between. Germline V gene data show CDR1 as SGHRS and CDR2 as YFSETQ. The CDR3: CASSLGPEADTQYF. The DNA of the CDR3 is TGCGCCAGCAGCTTGGGGCCCGAGGCAGATACGCAGTATTTT.

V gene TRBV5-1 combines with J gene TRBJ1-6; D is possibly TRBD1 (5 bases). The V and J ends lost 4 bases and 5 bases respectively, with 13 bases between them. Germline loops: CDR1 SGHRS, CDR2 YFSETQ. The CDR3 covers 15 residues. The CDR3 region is CASSPAGRDNSPLHF. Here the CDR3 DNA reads TGCGCCAGCAGCCCAGCAGGGCGGGATAATTCACCCCTCCACTTT.

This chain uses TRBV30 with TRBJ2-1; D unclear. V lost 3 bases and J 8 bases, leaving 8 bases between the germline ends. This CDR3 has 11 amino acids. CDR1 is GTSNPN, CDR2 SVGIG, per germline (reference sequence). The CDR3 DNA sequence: TGTGCCTGGAGCGCCAGACATGAGCAGTTCTTC. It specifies CAWSARHEQFF.

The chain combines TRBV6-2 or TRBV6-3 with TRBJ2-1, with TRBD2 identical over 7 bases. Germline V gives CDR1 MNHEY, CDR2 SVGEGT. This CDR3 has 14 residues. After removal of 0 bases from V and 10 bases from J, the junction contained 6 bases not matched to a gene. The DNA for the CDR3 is TGTGCCAGCAGTTACTCCGACCGGGACTACGAGCAGTTCTTC. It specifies CASSYSDRDYEQFF.

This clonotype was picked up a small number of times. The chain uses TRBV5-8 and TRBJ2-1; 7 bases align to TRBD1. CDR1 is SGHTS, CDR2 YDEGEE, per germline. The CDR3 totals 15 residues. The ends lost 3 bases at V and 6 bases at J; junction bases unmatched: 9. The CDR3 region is CASSWRQGISNEQFF. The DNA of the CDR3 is TGTGCCAGCAGCTGGAGACAGGGTATTAGCAATGAGCAGTTCTTC.